This TCR beta chain was identified in a study of blood T cell repertoires in COVID-19. Study in general: T cells, B-cell-depleted T cells, or PBMCs provided the cDNA or gDNA that served as material.

Per the authors' pipeline: Amplification from reference gene primers served as the basis for estimated nucleated cell counts. Measured with immunoSEQ multiplex PCR; TCRdb has only the in-frame clones, and not every one. V, J and clone size derive from that table, while D and trimming were established from the DNA sequence. This repertoire shows under 300,000 clones, approximately 83% found once; its top ten account for 2.5% to 3.5%. The CDR3 totals 16 residues. J lost 1 base, V lost 2 bases, and 5 bases had no gene match. Germline lookup yields CDR1 SGHVS and CDR2 FNYEAQ. Ages ranged from roughly 18 to 100 years, with residence in about two dozen US areas.

This receptor was identified in a woman aged 40 to 50 with acute COVID-19. The genes are TRBV7-6 and TRBJ1-1, with TRBD1 matching over 9 bases. The sample comprised PBMCs or T cells enriched from blood (not recorded which). The CDR3 here is CASSLLAGQGNTEAFF. The CDR3 nucleotides read TGTGCCAGCAGCTTATTGGCGGGACAGGGGAACACTGAAGCTTTCTTT.